Described below is a single T cell receptor (beta chain) sequence and its context. Its antigen remains unidentified. The sample comes from a study of STAT5B mutations in CD4+ large granular lymphocyte leukemia. Findings and limits, study-wide: Higher CD4+ than CD8+ T-LGLL clonality might reflect small sample size. No patients shared main leukemic clonotypes, though less than 30% appeared at low frequency elsewhere.

Method: immunoSEQ multiplex PCR; TCRdb's copy keeps in-frame clones and lacks some. The sample includes about 40,000 clones, roughly 81% of them seen just once. Sequenced material: CD4+ T cells from blood buffy coats. This clonotype was obtained from a human donor in good health.

The CDR3 DNA reads TGTGCCAGCTCACCTCCGGGACTGAAAGAGACCCAGTACTTC. Translated: CASSPPGLKETQYF. This chain uses TRBV18 with TRBJ2-5; possible D gene TRBD2, 6 bases. Trimming took 3 bases from V and 3 from J, leaving 11 bases between them. The CDR3 extends over 14 amino acids. Per the germline V gene, CDR1 is KGHSH and CDR2 is LQKENI.